This T cell receptor beta chain was documented in a study of molecular identifiers for immune sequencing clone quantification. At the level of the study: In replicates, the authors split RNA from roughly 20,000 or 100,000 naive CD8 cells five ways and sequenced four. Findings and limits, study-wide: Detectable among 800,000 to 1,000,000 naive cells, according to reports, was Jurkat TCR RNA spiked in from one cell.

CDR3 length: 13 residues. With 3 bases removed from V and 9 bases from J, the gap between germline ends came to 13 bases. The V gene's germline CDR1 is SGDLS and CDR2 YYNGEE. Using its own MiXCR run on the PCR reads, TCRdb lists one record per CDR3 protein. The sample lists some 320,000 distinct CDR3 sequences; 24% were seen once. At least ten counts were recorded for this clonotype. Its target is not known. The chain recombines TRBV9 with TRBJ2-1; D uncertain. This receptor was identified in a human donor in good health. Some libraries in this study had Jurkat cell RNA spiked in. The sample consisted of naive CD8+ T cells from blood, with Jurkat cell RNA spiked in. Subset denoted: FACS-sorted CD8+CD4-CCR7+CD45RA+ naive T cells. The CDR3 is CASSAPRKPEQFF. In nucleotides, the CDR3 is TGTGCCAGCAGCGCCCCAAGAAAGCCTGAGCAGTTCTTC.